This T cell receptor beta chain is from a study of high-grade serous ovarian cancer treatment subgroups. Study overall: On average, 14,192 reads and 6,500 to 8,000 unique TCR beta rearrangements were obtained per sample.

To note about this clone: Its specificity is unknown.

Repertoires were generated with immunoSEQ multiplex PCR, while TCRdb's copy carries only in-frame clones and drops some. Counted here are roughly 7,700 clones, about 72% occurring once; the ten biggest clones make up 4.5% to 7.5%. CDR3 length equals 15 residues. The V gene lost 5 bases and the J gene lost 3 bases, with 14 bases spanning the gap. CDR1 and CDR2 (germline): SGHTA, FQGNSA. Study outcomes and limitations: Different patients shared almost no repertoire; same-patient tumors shared 0.11 to 0.79.

The tumor samples were collected prior to definitive surgery or chemotherapy. The source of this sequence is a human donor with high-grade serous ovarian cancer. Sequencing used tumor tissue. This sequence joins TRBV7-2 and TRBJ2-1; tentatively, D is TRBD2 (5 bases). CDR3 sequence (DNA): TGTGCCAGCAGCCCATCCTCGGGGAACTACAATGAGCAGTTCTTC. Translation: CASSPSSGNYNEQFF. Complete variable domain (other parts from reference TRBV7-2 and TRBJ2-1): GAGVSQSPSNKVTEKGKDVELRCDPISGHTALYWYRQSLGQGLEFLIYFQGNSAPDKSGLPSDRFSAERTGGSVSTLTIQRTQQEDSAVYLCASSPSSGNYNEQFFGPGTRLTVL.